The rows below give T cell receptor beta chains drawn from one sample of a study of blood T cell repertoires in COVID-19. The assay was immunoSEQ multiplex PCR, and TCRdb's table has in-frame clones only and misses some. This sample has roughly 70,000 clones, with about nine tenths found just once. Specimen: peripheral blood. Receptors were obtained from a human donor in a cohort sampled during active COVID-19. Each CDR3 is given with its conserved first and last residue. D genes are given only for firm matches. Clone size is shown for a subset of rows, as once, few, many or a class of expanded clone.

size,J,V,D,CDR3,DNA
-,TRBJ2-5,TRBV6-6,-,CASNTGEPQETQYF,TGTGCCAGCAACACAGGAGAACCTCAAGAGACCCAGTACTTC
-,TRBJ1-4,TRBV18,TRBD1,CASSDRQGRNLRSDEKLFF,TGTGCCAGCTCAGACCGACAGGGGAGGAATCTGCGGTCCGACGAAAAACTGTTTTTT
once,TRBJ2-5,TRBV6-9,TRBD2,CASSYSLAGGPVVETQYF,TGTGCCAGCAGTTATTCACTAGCGGGGGGGCCAGTAGTAGAGACCCAGTACTTC
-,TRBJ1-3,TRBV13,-,CASSFGQLSNTIYF,TGTGCCAGCAGCTTTGGACAGTTATCAAACACCATATATTTT
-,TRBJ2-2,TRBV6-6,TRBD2,CASRKLAGSSTGELFF,TGTGCCAGCAGGAAACTAGCGGGAAGCTCCACCGGGGAGCTGTTTTTT
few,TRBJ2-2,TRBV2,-,CASSDYSGELFF,TGTGCCAGCAGTGACTACTCCGGGGAGCTGTTTTTT
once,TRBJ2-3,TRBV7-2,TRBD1,CASSTPGQVTDTQYF,TGTGCCAGCAGCACGCCGGGACAGGTCACAGATACGCAGTATTTT
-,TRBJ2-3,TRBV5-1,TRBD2,CASSPGGAGGTDTQYF,TGCGCCAGCAGCCCGGGGGGGGCCGGGGGCACAGATACGCAGTATTTT
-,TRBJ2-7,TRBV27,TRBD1,CASSSTSRQGKNEQYF,TGTGCCAGCAGCTCAACATCTCGACAGGGGAAAAACGAGCAGTACTTC
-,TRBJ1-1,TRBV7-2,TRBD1,CASTLEGAVPEAFF,TGTGCCAGCACCCTAGAGGGGGCTGTCCCTGAAGCTTTCTTT
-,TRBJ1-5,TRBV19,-,CASTFSNQPQHF,TGTGCCAGTACATTCAGTAATCAGCCCCAGCATTTT
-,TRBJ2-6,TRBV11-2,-,CASSLGGAGANVLTF,TGTGCCAGCAGCTTAGGGGGGGCTGGGGCCAACGTCCTGACTTTC
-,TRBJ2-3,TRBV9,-,CVGATAGPDTQYF,TGTGTAGGAGCTACGGCAGGGCCAGATACGCAGTATTTT
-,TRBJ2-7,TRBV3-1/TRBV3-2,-,CASSQSTLAGEQYF,TGTGCCAGCAGCCAATCTACTCTTGCGGGCGAGCAGTACTTC
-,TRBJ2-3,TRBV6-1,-,CASSELGGARTDTQYF,TGTGCCAGCAGTGAATTGGGGGGGGCTCGCACAGATACGCAGTATTTT
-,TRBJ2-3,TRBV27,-,CASSLYQGRTDTQYF,TGTGCCAGCAGTTTATACCAGGGGCGCACAGATACGCAGTATTTT
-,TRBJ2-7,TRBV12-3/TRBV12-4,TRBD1,CASTRDSTYEQYF,TGTGCCAGCACCAGGGACAGCACCTACGAGCAGTACTTC
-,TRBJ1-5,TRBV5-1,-,CASSLASGLKPQHF,TGCGCCAGCAGCTTGGCCTCGGGGTTGAAGCCCCAGCATTTT
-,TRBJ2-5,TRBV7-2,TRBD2,CASSLAGASGETQYF,TGTGCCAGCAGCTTAGCGGGGGCTAGCGGGGAGACCCAGTACTTC
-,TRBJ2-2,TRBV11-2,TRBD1,CASSSLPGQGGTGELFF,TGTGCCAGCAGCTCCCTACCCGGACAGGGTGGGACCGGGGAGCTGTTTTTT
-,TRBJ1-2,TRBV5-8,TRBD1,CASSLLRTGPFGGYTF,TGTGCCAGCAGCTTGCTTAGGACAGGCCCTTTTGGTGGCTACACCTTC
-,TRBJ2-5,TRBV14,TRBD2,CASSQFRTSVETQYF,TGTGCCAGCAGCCAGTTCAGGACTAGCGTGGAGACCCAGTACTTC